This T cell receptor (beta chain) derives from a study of control samples from healthy donors and cancer patients. This clone showed up just once. Profiling relied on immunoSEQ multiplex PCR, and the TCRdb table lists in-frame clones only, not all of them. The table has over 150,000 clones, about 92% seen once; the top ten hold around 1.4%. The CDR3 is 12 residues long. Germline assignment: CDR1 SEHNR and CDR2 FQNEAQ (reference sequence). The V and J ends lost 6 bases and 10 bases respectively, with 12 bases between them. The chain links TRBV7-9 to TRBJ2-2, with D perhaps matching TRBD1 (5 bases). Sequencing was carried out using blood. The TCR originated in a man younger than 40 in good health. CDR3 nucleotides: TGTGCCAGCAGGGTAGGGGCAGCGGAGCTGTTTTTT. Its translation: CASRVGAAELFF.